The 4 T cell receptor beta chains presented below share a single source sample, sequenced in a study of T-cell reconstitution after alpha-beta-depleted transplantation in children. Unique molecular identifiers were incorporated when the TCRbeta library was constructed. Using its own MiXCR run on the PCR reads, TCRdb lists one record per CDR3 protein. The sample has hundreds of thousands of distinct CDR3 sequences; around 17% are singletons. The source was PBMCs from the stem cell graft donor, collected from the stem cell graft. The receptor source for this set is a human donor who donated a stem cell graft to a child with acute myeloid leukemia.

J is TRBJ2-3 and V is TRBV7-8; 9 bases agree with TRBD1. The CDR3 totals 18 residues. The trim removed 1 base at V and 3 bases at J, leaving 11 bases unmatched. From germline, CDR1 is SGHVS and CDR2 FQNEAQ. CDR3 in DNA: TGTGCCAGCAGCTTAGGAGTAGCGACAGGGGGATTTACAGATACGCAGTATTTT. Protein product: CASSLGVATGGFTDTQYF.

This clonotype has only one observation. At one of its ends the junction is not consistent with the germline gene, which may arise from a read error. V is TRBV13 and J is TRBJ1-4; D gene unclear. This CDR3 spans 15 amino acids. The germline V gene has CDR1 PRHDT and CDR2 FYEKMQ (reference sequence). The CDR3 is CASSLGGRLSENLFF. CDR3 coding DNA: TGTGCCAGCAGCTTAGGGGGAAGATTGAGTGAAAACCTGTTTTTT.

The rearrangement joins TRBV27 to TRBJ2-1; 9 nucleotides line up with TRBD1. Unmatched junction bases numbered 5, after V lost 4 bases and J lost 7 bases. CDR3 length: 14 residues. Germline V gene sequence: CDR1 MNHEY, CDR2 SMNVEV (reference sequence). This CDR3 is CASSWTGEINEQFF. Written as DNA, the CDR3 is TGTGCCAGCAGTTGGACAGGGGAGATAAATGAGCAGTTCTTC.

This chain links TRBV5-8 with TRBJ1-5; no reliable D call. This CDR3 contains 14 residues. Looked up from germline, CDR1 is SGHTS and CDR2 is YDEGEE. Trimming pared 1 base from V and 6 bases from J, leaving 11 bases between. In DNA form, the CDR3 reads TGTGCCAGCAGCTTGAGAGGTCCCGGTCAGCCCCAGCATTTT. It is translated as CASSLRGPGQPQHF.